This is a list of T cell receptor beta chains from one sample in a study of early T cells in non-severe SARS-CoV-2 infection. TCRdb processed the 5' RACE reads anew with MiXCR; each CDR3 protein has one entry. The sample consists of about 40,000 distinct CDR3 sequences, less than 6.5% of them appearing once. This specimen was whole blood, taken at baseline. The receptors come from an adult who was a healthcare worker with PCR-confirmed SARS-CoV-2 infection or an uninfected control (not recorded which). The CDR3 runs from the conserved cysteine through the conserved F or W. Fields, in order: V gene, J gene, clone size, D gene, CDR3 protein, CDR3 DNA. A D gene is named only where the DNA matches it firmly. Clone size is stated in some rows and not others, as once, few, many or a class when expanded.

TRBV6-5	TRBJ2-5	many	.	CASSSIETQYF	TGTGCCAGCAGCTCTATAGAGACCCAGTACTTC
TRBV19	TRBJ1-5	many	.	CASSAKKEQPQHF	TGTGCCAGTAGCGCAAAAAAGGAGCAGCCCCAGCATTTT
TRBV30	TRBJ2-7	many	.	CAFSWTGHEQYF	TGTGCCTTCTCATGGACCGGTCACGAGCAGTACTTC
TRBV19	TRBJ2-4	few	.	CASSRRDGQNIQYF	TGTGCCAGTAGTCGCCGGGACGGCCAAAACATTCAGTACTTC
TRBV24-1	TRBJ2-1	many	.	CATKAYNEQFF	TGTGCCACCAAGGCCTACAATGAGCAGTTCTTC
TRBV5-6	TRBJ1-1	many	.	CASSRGGMNTEAFF	TGTGCCAGCAGTAGGGGGGGAATGAACACTGAAGCTTTCTTT
TRBV29-1	TRBJ2-3	many	.	CSVRLADTQYF	TGCAGCGTCCGACTAGCAGATACGCAGTATTTT
TRBV6-5	TRBJ1-2	.	TRBD1	CASRETGGRIYGYTF	TGTGCCAGCAGGGAGACAGGGGGCAGGATCTATGGCTACACCTTC
TRBV28	TRBJ2-6	many	.	CASSLRGGANVLTF	TGTGCCAGCAGTCTCCGCGGTGGGGCCAACGTCCTGACTTTC
TRBV20-1	TRBJ1-4	many	.	CSYRRNEKLFF	TGCAGTTACAGGCGTAATGAAAAACTGTTTTTT
TRBV6-9	TRBJ1-1	many	TRBD1	CASSRTSQQGRTEAFF	TGTGCCAGCAGTCGAACCTCACAACAGGGGCGGACTGAAGCTTTCTTT
TRBV7-6	TRBJ2-3	many	.	CASSLENTQYF	TGTGCCAGCAGCTTAGAAAATACGCAGTATTTT
TRBV7-2	TRBJ2-7	many	.	CASTVFGIRGLRSYEQYF	TGTGCCAGCACGGTTTTCGGGATAAGGGGACTCCGCTCCTACGAGCAGTACTTC
TRBV29-1	TRBJ2-2	many	.	CSVQQGAGELFF	TGCAGCGTCCAACAGGGTGCCGGGGAGCTGTTTTTT
TRBV10-2	TRBJ1-5	many	.	CASSESGNNQPQHF	TGCGCCAGCAGTGAGTCCGGGAATAATCAGCCCCAGCATTTT
TRBV6-1	TRBJ2-3	many	.	CASRPPADTQYF	TGTGCCAGCAGGCCTCCGGCAGATACGCAGTATTTT
TRBV20-1	TRBJ2-1	many	TRBD2	CSARDRSGRGYNEQFF	TGCAGTGCTAGAGATCGGAGCGGGAGGGGGTACAATGAGCAGTTCTTC
TRBV14	TRBJ2-1	.	.	CASSQDPGDEQFF	TGTGCCAGCAGCCAAGATCCAGGGGATGAGCAGTTCTTC
TRBV15	TRBJ1-5	few	.	CATSRDLDLAGTNQPQHF	TGTGCCACCAGCAGAGATCTCGACCTGGCAGGGACTAATCAGCCCCAGCATTTT
TRBV20-1	TRBJ2-5	many	TRBD2	CSARDRHGTRRGETQYF	TGCAGTGCTAGAGATAGGCACGGGACTAGAAGGGGAGAGACCCAGTACTTC
TRBV2	TRBJ2-1	.	.	CASSDPRSAYNEQFF	TGTGCCAGCAGTGACCCCAGGTCAGCCTACAATGAGCAGTTCTTC
TRBV5-6	TRBJ2-1	many	.	CASSLLAMGNEQFF	TGTGCCAGCAGCCTTCTTGCGATGGGGAATGAGCAGTTCTTC
TRBV5-1	TRBJ1-2	many	.	CASSLDAAVNYGYTF	TGCGCCAGCAGCTTGGATGCAGCAGTTAACTATGGCTACACCTTC
TRBV7-6	TRBJ1-3	many	TRBD1	CASSEGGAGNTIYF	TGTGCCAGCAGCGAAGGGGGCGCCGGAAACACCATATATTTT
TRBV29-1	TRBJ1-2	many	TRBD1	CSADPDRGDGYTF	TGCAGCGCAGACCCCGACAGGGGAGATGGCTACACCTTC
TRBV5-1	TRBJ2-1	.	TRBD2	CASSLGLAGIGNEQFF	TGCGCCAGCAGCTTGGGACTAGCGGGAATCGGGAATGAGCAGTTCTTC
TRBV3-1	TRBJ2-2	many	.	CASSLGAGELFF	TGTGCCAGCAGCCTAGGTGCCGGGGAGCTGTTTTTT
TRBV5-4	TRBJ2-5	few	.	CASIFGETQYF	TGTGCCAGCATTTTCGGCGAGACCCAGTACTTC
TRBV12-3/TRBV12-4	TRBJ2-6	many	.	CAVRAASSGANVLTF	TGTGCAGTTCGAGCAGCGAGCTCTGGGGCCAACGTCCTGACTTTC
TRBV30	TRBJ2-7	many	TRBD1	CAWGTGVPYEQYF	TGTGCCTGGGGGACAGGGGTCCCCTACGAGCAGTACTTC
TRBV7-2	TRBJ2-3	many	.	CASSLARSNPQYF	TGTGCCAGCAGCTTAGCCCGAAGCAATCCGCAGTATTTT
TRBV29-1	TRBJ1-2	many	TRBD1	CSVRRQGSSYGYTF	TGCAGCGTTCGCCGACAGGGGAGTAGCTATGGCTACACCTTC
TRBV29-1	TRBJ2-1	many	TRBD2	CSVEGLGKLAGGNNEQFF	TGCAGCGTTGAGGGGCTAGGTAAACTAGCGGGAGGAAACAATGAGCAGTTCTTC
TRBV20-1	TRBJ2-5	few	TRBD1	CSARPDRDETQYF	TGCAGTGCTAGACCGGACAGGGACGAGACCCAGTACTTC
TRBV3-1	TRBJ2-1	many	.	CASSLTTSSSYNEQFF	TGTGCCAGCAGCCTAACGACCTCGAGCTCCTACAATGAGCAGTTCTTC
TRBV29-1	TRBJ2-1	many	TRBD2	CSVGLAVGNEQFF	TGCAGCGTTGGACTAGCGGTGGGCAATGAGCAGTTCTTC
TRBV7-6	TRBJ2-3	many	.	CASSLGDRGADTQYF	TGTGCCAGCAGCTTAGGAGATCGAGGGGCAGATACGCAGTATTTT
TRBV7-2	TRBJ2-6	many	.	CASSLASGAISGANVLTF	TGTGCCAGCAGCTTAGCGTCCGGGGCCATCTCTGGGGCCAACGTCCTGACTTTC
TRBV6-1	TRBJ2-1	many	.	CASSAPRAVADNEQFF	TGTGCCAGCAGTGCGCCCCGGGCCGTAGCAGACAATGAGCAGTTCTTC
TRBV7-6	TRBJ2-2	.	TRBD2	CVSSPAGRTGELFF	TGTGTCAGCAGCCCCGCCGGGAGGACCGGGGAGCTGTTTTTT
TRBV11-2	TRBJ2-6	.	.	CASSLLQNSGANVLTF	TGTGCCAGCAGCTTACTACAGAACTCTGGGGCCAACGTCCTGACTTTC
TRBV13	TRBJ2-7	many	TRBD2	CASSPGTSGRGAAYEQYF	TGTGCCAGCAGCCCCGGGACTAGCGGGAGAGGGGCCGCCTACGAGCAGTACTTC
TRBV7-9	TRBJ2-4	.	.	CASSPGTDIQYF	TGTGCCAGCAGCCCGGGAACGGACATTCAGTACTTC
TRBV12-3/TRBV12-4	TRBJ2-1	few	.	CASSFGGNPYNEQFF	TGTGCCAGCAGTTTTGGCGGGAACCCCTACAATGAGCAGTTCTTC
TRBV7-2	TRBJ2-3	many	TRBD2	CASSDPTLAGERRKDTQYF	TGTGCCAGCAGCGATCCCACACTAGCGGGGGAGCGGCGAAAGGATACGCAGTATTTT
TRBV7-9	TRBJ2-5	many	.	CASSEIREWIETQYF	TGTGCCAGCAGCGAAATTAGGGAGTGGATAGAGACCCAGTACTTC